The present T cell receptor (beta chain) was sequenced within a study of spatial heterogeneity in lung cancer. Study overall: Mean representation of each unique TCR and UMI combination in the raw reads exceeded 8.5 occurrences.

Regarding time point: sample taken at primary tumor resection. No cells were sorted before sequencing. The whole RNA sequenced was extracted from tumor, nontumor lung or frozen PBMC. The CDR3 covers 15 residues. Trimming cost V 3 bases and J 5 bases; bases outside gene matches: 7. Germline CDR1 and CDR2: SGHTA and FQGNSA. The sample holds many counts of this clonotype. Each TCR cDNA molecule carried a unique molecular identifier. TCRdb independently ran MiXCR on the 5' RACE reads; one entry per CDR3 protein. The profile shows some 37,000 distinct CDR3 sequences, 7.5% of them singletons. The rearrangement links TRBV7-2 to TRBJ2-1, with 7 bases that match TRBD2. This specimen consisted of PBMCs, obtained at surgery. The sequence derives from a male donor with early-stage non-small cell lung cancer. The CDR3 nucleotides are TGTGCCAGCAGCTTTACCAGCGGGGTGAACAATGAGCAGTTCTTC. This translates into CASSFTSGVNNEQFF.